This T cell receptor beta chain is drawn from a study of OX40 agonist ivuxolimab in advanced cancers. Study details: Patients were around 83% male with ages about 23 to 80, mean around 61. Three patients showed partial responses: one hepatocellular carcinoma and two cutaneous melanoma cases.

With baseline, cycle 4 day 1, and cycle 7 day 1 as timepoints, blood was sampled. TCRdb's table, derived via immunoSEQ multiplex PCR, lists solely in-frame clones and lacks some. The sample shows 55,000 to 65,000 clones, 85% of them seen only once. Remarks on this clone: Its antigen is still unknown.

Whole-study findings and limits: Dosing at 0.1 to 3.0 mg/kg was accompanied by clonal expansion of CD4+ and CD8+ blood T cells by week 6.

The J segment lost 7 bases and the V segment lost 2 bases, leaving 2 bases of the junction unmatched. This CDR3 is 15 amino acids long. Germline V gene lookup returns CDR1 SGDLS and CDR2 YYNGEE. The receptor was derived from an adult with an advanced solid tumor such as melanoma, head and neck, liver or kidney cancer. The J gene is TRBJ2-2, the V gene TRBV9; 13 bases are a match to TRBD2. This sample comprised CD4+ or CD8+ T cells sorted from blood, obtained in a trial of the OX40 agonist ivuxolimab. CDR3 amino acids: CASSVGLAGIGELFF. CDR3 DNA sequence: TGTGCCAGCAGCGTGGGACTAGCGGGGATCGGGGAGCTGTTTTTT.